The rows below give T cell receptor beta chains drawn from one sample of a study of T cells in tumors after PD-1 blockade. Method: immunoSEQ multiplex PCR; TCRdb's copy keeps in-frame clones and lacks some. Of some 9,600 clones in the sample, approximately 70% were seen once. The material sequenced was tumor tissue, taken after anti-PD-1 treatment. Source of these receptors: a human donor with basal cell carcinoma. The CDR3 runs from the conserved cysteine through the conserved F or W. The order of the fields is J gene, V gene, clone size, D gene, CDR3 protein, CDR3 DNA. D genes are given only for firm matches. Clone size is given for some rows only: seen once, a few or many times, or a class if the clone is expanded.

TRBJ2-7	TRBV19	few	TRBD2	CASSRSGRASSYEQYF	TGTGCCAGTAGTAGGAGCGGGAGGGCCAGTAGTTACGAGCAGTACTTC
TRBJ1-2	TRBV28	-	-	CASSFGGAGYTF	TGTGCCAGCAGTTTCGGGGGCGCTGGCTACACCTTC
TRBJ1-4	TRBV28	-	-	CASSLTQSVKLFF	TGTGCCAGCAGTTTAACTCAGTCTGTAAAACTGTTTTTT
TRBJ2-3	TRBV6-5	-	-	CASRGVGDTQYF	TGTGCCAGCAGGGGGGTGGGGGATACGCAGTATTTT
TRBJ1-5	TRBV7-9	-	TRBD1	CASQGDSNQPQHF	TGTGCCAGCCAGGGGGATAGCAATCAGCCCCAGCATTTT
TRBJ2-1	TRBV5-1	few	TRBD1	CASSLGTGAYNEQFF	TGCGCCAGCAGCTTGGGGACAGGGGCCTACAATGAGCAGTTCTTC
TRBJ2-7	TRBV7-9	few	-	CASSLGGGYEQYF	TGTGCCAGCAGCTTAGGAGGTGGTTACGAGCAGTACTTC
TRBJ2-3	TRBV6-6	-	-	CASSYSGGGWVDTQYF	TGTGCCAGCAGTTACTCGGGGGGAGGATGGGTAGATACGCAGTATTTT
TRBJ2-7	TRBV28	-	-	CASSLLALYYEQYF	TGTGCCAGCAGTTTGCTAGCGCTTTACTACGAGCAGTACTTC
TRBJ2-3	TRBV19	-	-	CASSNARGTDTQYF	TGTGCCAGTAGTAATGCCAGGGGCACAGATACGCAGTATTTT
TRBJ1-2	TRBV12-3/TRBV12-4	once	-	CASSQDRYYGYTF	TGTGCCAGCAGCCAGGACAGATACTATGGCTACACCTTC
TRBJ2-2	TRBV18	-	-	CASSSNTGEVDTGELFF	TGTGCCAGCTCATCTAATACAGGGGAGGTGGACACCGGGGAGCTGTTTTTT
TRBJ2-1	TRBV28	-	TRBD1	CATYSPGTGNGNEQFF	TGTGCCACATATTCACCCGGGACAGGGAACGGCAATGAGCAGTTCTTC
TRBJ2-7	TRBV27	few	-	CASRYRLDSYEQYF	TGTGCCAGCAGATACAGGTTGGATTCCTACGAGCAGTACTTC
TRBJ1-4	TRBV7-6	-	TRBD1	CASSLGQGASNEKLFF	TGTGCCAGCAGCTTAGGACAGGGGGCCTCTAATGAAAAACTGTTTTTT
TRBJ1-4	TRBV28	-	TRBD1	CASRPGGGWSNEKLFF	TGTGCCAGCAGGCCAGGGGGCGGTTGGTCTAATGAAAAACTGTTTTTT